The clone carrying this T cell receptor (beta chain) was detected only once. Its antigen is not known. Produced via immunoSEQ multiplex PCR; TCRdb's table is partial and in-frame only. Here the sample spans 150,000 to 200,000 clones, 94% being singletons. The data derive from a study of T cell responses to AZD1222 COVID-19 vaccine. Overall study findings and caveats: It was only after the peak T cell response that any repertoires were sampled. Just six or seven AZD1222 recipients tested seropositive at baseline. A mostly white British donor set with more females was recruited, and clonal diversity was possibly underestimated. Among vaccine-associated CD4 TCRs, coverage spanned spike, with dominance at 160-218 and 743-854.

The sequenced sample was peripheral blood, obtained 28 days after the second AZD1222 dose. The receptor comes from an adult who received the AZD1222 COVID-19 vaccine.

The CDR3 coding sequence is TGTGCCAGCAGCTCGGGGACGGAAACTAATGAAAAACTGTTTTTT. It specifies CASSSGTETNEKLFF. The rearrangement uses TRBV11-2 and TRBJ1-4; perhaps TRBD1 as D (5 bases). Trimming removed 4 bases at V and 1 base at J, with 10 bases between. Germline V lookup: CDR1 SGHAT, CDR2 FQNNGV. There are 15 residues in the CDR3.